This T cell receptor beta chain was retrieved from a study of cytomegalovirus exposure and HLA in healthy donors. Study as a whole: Within an early data release were about 85 million unique TCRs drawn from HLA-typed donors. Study-wide results and caveats: Cytomegalovirus-associated status was assigned to 150 to 200 TCR beta chains. For most TCR beta V segments, an earlier analysis put the productive rate at about 90% or about 30% of the time.

Trimming removed 2 bases at V and 8 bases at J, with 12 bases between. CDR1 and CDR2 from the germline V gene are MDHEN and SYDVKM. This CDR3 region has 14 residues. This clone appeared a few times. What it binds is not known. A multiplex PCR was run with 60 Vbeta primers and 13 Jbeta primers. The repertoire was sequenced with immunoSEQ multiplex PCR; TCRdb's copy has only in-frame clones and lacks some. The sample comprises approximately 130,000 clones, 65% to 85% of which are singletons, and around 1.2% rests with the top ten. The chain uses TRBV28 and TRBJ1-4, with a tentative D call TRBD1 (5 bases). This sequence originates from a man aged 50-59 years in good health and CMV-seronegative. Sequencing input: PBMCs. The CDR3 DNA sequence: TGTGCCAGCAGTTTAATCCAGGGAAGGGAAAAACTGTTTTTT. It translates to CASSLIQGREKLFF.